The present entry profiles one T cell receptor beta chain with its context. Its antigen is unidentified. This sample was taken from a study of cytomegalovirus exposure and HLA in healthy donors. Study conclusions and caveats: The study recorded more than 150 TCR beta chains that were cytomegalovirus-associated. TCR beta V- and J-gene trimming was later associated with a missense DCLRE1C variant. In a later analysis, HLA-associated beta chains showed higher expansion and lower generation probabilities than comparable chains.

Primers included in the PCR were 60 Vbeta and 13 Jbeta primers. TCRdb keeps only in-frame clones here, not all; method: immunoSEQ multiplex PCR. Of under 150,000 clones in the sample, more than 75% were seen once. The germline CDR1 and CDR2 sequences are MNHNS and SASEGT. The CDR3 sequence is 18 residues long. With V trimmed by 6 bases and J by 2 bases, 10 bases remained unmatched. Healthy bone marrow donors made up the cohort. This chain connects TRBV6-1 to TRBJ2-3; 14 bases are a match to TRBD2. The sequence came from a male donor in good health and CMV-seronegative. The material sequenced was PBMCs. In DNA, the CDR3 is TGTGCCAGCAGAGAACTGCCGGGACTAGCGGGGGCCACAGATACGCAGTATTTT. Translated, it gives CASRELPGLAGATDTQYF.